This T cell receptor beta chain was sequenced for a study of T cell responses to AZD1222 COVID-19 vaccine (dated by TCRdb to about 2021). About the full investigation: A total of approximately 250 trial participants underwent TCR sequencing, of whom about 200 had received two doses of AZD1222 and about 25 had received two doses of the MenACWY control vaccine. Trial participants were enrolled by age into 18-55, 56-69 and 70-plus year subgroups, with approximately 150, 30 and 60 TCR-sequenced participants respectively. General findings and caveats noted by the study authors: No day 14 peak-response samples were available, so repertoires were characterized only after the peak T cell response. The 56-69-year group was small, and its depth increase did not reach significance, likely because of low power. Only five to seven AZD1222 recipients were SARS-CoV-2 seropositive at baseline, limiting conclusions about previously exposed vaccinees. A significant rise in spike-specific TCR breadth and depth was observed after two AZD1222 doses relative to day 0 and relative to MenACWY recipients. Reportedly, close to half of the unique spike-specific TCRs recognized epitopes lying outside the regions that are mutated in the B.1.351 and B.1.1.7 variants. Participants were mostly white British and included more females than males, and it was suggested by the authors that clonal diversity may have been underestimated. The vaccine-associated CD4 TCRs covered the entire spike protein, and the dominant responses fell in regions 160-218 and 743-854.

The CDR3 regions of human TCRbeta chains were subjected to immunosequencing. In the authors' own workflow: Repertoire TCRs were checked for matches against a reference library of SARS-CoV-2-specific TCRs that had been generated using the MIRA antigen-specificity platform. Breadth meant the fraction of unique TCRs that were SARS-CoV-2-associated, whereas depth meant the fraction of total T cells that were SARS-CoV-2-associated. Using the MIRA data, each spike-specific TCR was assigned both to the spike region to which the TCR was reactive and to a CD4 or CD8 class. Log10-transformed breadth and depth values were compared by one-way ANOVA with Sidak's multiple comparisons tests. Held by TCRdb, this immuneACCESS table contains in-frame sequences only and omits some clones. Under half of the omission traces to an unresolved V gene where checked; the cause of the rest is unknown. V, J and clone size were drawn from that table, and D and trimming were deduced from the DNA. The sample records approximately 100,000 clones, around 87% of which are singletons. Of the sample, 10% to 13% falls within the top ten clones.

Looking up the germline V gene (reference sequence) yields CDR1 SEHNR and CDR2 FQNEAQ. V ends up 5 bases short and J 3 bases short, with an unmatched junction base count of 12. The CDR3 has 16 amino acids, counting the end cysteine and phenylalanine. The retained sequence is limited to the CDR3, 48 bases, with the frame set at the first base. This clone has at least ten counts. Its binding antigen is unknown. There are no base qualities to consult, and no much larger clone falls within one base. The sample's time point label, in plain terms: about 28 days (+/-7) after the second vaccine dose. AZD1222 recipients given second doses at about 4 weeks or at about 12 weeks were pooled, since spike-specific TCR depth and breadth were not found to differ between the two schedules. Vaccinee samples came from UK trials COV001 and COV002, including a single-blind randomized controlled phase 2/3 trial of AZD1222 (ChAdOx1 nCoV-19) in healthy adults. For TCRbeta chain sequencing, PBMC samples were collected from trial participants at day 0 and at day 28 after the second dose.

This receptor was obtained from an adult who received the AZD1222 COVID-19 vaccine. Here the sequenced sample was peripheral blood, taken 28 days after the second AZD1222 dose. The rearrangement joined TRBV7-9 to TRBJ2-5; 7 junctional bases match TRBD1. Here the CDR3 is given as CASSPPTGIREETQYF. The DNA reads as follows: TGTGCCAGCAGCCCTCCGACAGGGATCAGGGAAGAGACCCAGTACTTC.